The 2 T cell receptor beta chains reported below all come from one sample, sequenced in a study of T cells of healthy individuals. Using its own MiXCR run on the 5' RACE reads, TCRdb lists one record per CDR3 protein. The table shows around 98,000 distinct CDR3 sequences, with approximately 15% occurring only once. The receptor source for this set is a human donor in good health.

This clonotype was detected many times. The J gene is TRBJ1-2, the V gene TRBV2; D might be TRBD1 (6 bases). Trimming took off 6 bases at V and 3 bases at J, with 11 bases between the two ends. This CDR3 is 13 amino acids long. Germline CDR1 reads SNHLY; CDR2 reads FYNNEI. CDR3 sequence (DNA): TGTGCCAGCAGCCGGACAGAGTACTATGGCTACACCTTC. Its protein is CASSRTEYYGYTF.

This clonotype was seen more than once but under ten times. This chain links TRBV6-2 or TRBV6-3 with TRBJ1-2; TRBD1 matches 7 bases. The ends lost 4 bases at V and 7 bases at J; junction bases unmatched: 9. Germline V gene sequence: CDR1 MNHEY, CDR2 SVGEGT. CDR3 length: 14 residues. The CDR3 loop is CASSWTGSLSGYTF. The CDR3 nucleotides are TGTGCCAGCAGTTGGACAGGATCTCTGTCTGGCTACACCTTC.